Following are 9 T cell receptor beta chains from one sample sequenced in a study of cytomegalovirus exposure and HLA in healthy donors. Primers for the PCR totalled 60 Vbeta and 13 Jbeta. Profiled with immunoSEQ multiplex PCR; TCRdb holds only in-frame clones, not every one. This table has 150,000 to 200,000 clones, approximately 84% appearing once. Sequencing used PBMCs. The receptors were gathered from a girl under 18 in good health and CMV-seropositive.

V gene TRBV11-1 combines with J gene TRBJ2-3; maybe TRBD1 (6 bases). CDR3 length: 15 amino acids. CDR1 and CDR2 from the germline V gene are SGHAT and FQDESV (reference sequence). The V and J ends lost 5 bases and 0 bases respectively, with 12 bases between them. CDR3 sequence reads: CASSHWTASTDTQYF. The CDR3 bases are TGTGCCAGCAGCCATTGGACAGCTAGCACAGATACGCAGTATTTT.

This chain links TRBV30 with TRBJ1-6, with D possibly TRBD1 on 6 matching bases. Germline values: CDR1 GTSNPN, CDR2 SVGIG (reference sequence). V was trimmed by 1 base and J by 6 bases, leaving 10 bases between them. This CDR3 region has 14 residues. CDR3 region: CAWSGGRGNSPLHF. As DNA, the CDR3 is TGTGCCTGGAGTGGGGGCAGGGGTAATTCACCCCTCCACTTT.

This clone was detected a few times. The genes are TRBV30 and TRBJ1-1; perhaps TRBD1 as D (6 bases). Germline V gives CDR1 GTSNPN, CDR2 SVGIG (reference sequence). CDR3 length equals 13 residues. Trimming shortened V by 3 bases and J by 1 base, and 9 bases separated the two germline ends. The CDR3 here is CAWSGQPNTEAFF. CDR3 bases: TGTGCCTGGAGCGGACAGCCGAACACTGAAGCTTTCTTT. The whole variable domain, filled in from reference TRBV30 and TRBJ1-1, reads SQTIHQWPATLVQPVGSPLSLECTVEGTSNPNLYWYRQAAGRGLQLLFYSVGIGQISSEVPQNLSASRPQDRQFILSSKKLLLSDSGFYLCAWSGQPNTEAFFGQGTRLTVV.

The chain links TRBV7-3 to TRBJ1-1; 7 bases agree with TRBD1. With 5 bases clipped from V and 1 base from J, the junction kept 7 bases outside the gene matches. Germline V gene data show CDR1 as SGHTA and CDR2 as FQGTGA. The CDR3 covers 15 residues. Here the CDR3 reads CASSTGQDTNTEAFF. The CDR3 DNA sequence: TGTGCCAGCAGCACCGGACAGGATACGAACACTGAAGCTTTCTTT.

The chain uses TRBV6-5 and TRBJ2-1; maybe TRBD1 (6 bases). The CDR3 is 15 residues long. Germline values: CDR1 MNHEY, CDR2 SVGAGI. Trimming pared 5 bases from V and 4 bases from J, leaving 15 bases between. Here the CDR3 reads CASSRTTGVYNEQFF. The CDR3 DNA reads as TGTGCCAGCAGTCGAACGACAGGAGTATACAATGAGCAGTTCTTC.

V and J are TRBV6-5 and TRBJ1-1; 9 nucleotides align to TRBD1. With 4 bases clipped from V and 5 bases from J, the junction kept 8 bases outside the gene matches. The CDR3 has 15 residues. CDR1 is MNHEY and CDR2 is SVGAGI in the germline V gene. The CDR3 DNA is TGTGCCAGCAGTTTTGCGGGACAGGGTGGTACTGAAGCTTTCTTT. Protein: CASSFAGQGGTEAFF.

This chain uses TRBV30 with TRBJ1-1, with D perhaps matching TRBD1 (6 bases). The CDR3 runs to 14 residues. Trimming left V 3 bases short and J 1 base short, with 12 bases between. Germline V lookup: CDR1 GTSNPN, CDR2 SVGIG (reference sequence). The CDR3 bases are TGTGCCTGGAGCGTTAACAGGGCGAACACTGAAGCTTTCTTT. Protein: CAWSVNRANTEAFF.

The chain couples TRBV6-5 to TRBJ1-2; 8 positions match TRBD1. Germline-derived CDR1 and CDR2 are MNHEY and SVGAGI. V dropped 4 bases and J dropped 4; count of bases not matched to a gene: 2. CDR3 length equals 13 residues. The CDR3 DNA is TGTGCCAGCAGTTGGACAGGGAGCTATGGCTACACCTTC. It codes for CASSWTGSYGYTF.

The DNA of the CDR3 is TGTGCCAGTACCTCCGGGACAGGGGCGTCCTATAATTCACCCCTCCACTTT. Residues: CASTSGTGASYNSPLHF. The chain carries TRBV19 and TRBJ1-6, with TRBD1 matching over 10 bases. CDR1 and CDR2 from the germline V gene are LNHDA and SQIVND (reference sequence). The J segment lost 1 base and the V segment lost 7 bases, leaving 7 bases of the junction unmatched. The CDR3 is 17 residues long.